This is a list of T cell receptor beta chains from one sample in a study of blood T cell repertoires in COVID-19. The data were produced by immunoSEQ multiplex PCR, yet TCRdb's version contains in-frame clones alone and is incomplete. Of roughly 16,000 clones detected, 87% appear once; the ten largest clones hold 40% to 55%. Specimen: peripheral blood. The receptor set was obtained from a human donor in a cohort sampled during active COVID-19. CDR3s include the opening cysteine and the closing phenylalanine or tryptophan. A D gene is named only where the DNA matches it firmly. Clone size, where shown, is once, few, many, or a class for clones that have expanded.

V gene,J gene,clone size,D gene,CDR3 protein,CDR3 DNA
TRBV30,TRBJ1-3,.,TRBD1,CAWSVTNTGGAGNTIYF,TGTGCCTGGAGTGTAACTAACACAGGGGGCGCTGGAAACACCATATATTTT
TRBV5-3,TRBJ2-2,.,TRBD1,CARSSSAGGRDTGELFF,TGTGCCAGAAGCTCCTCGGCAGGGGGCAGGGACACCGGGGAGCTGTTTTTT
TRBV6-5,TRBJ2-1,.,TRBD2,CASISGGAGGNEQFF,TGTGCCAGCATCTCGGGGGGGGCCGGGGGCAATGAGCAGTTCTTC
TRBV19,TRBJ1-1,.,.,CASRRESYSNTEAFF,TGTGCCAGTAGGAGAGAAAGCTATTCGAACACTGAAGCTTTCTTT
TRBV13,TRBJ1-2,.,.,CASSRGSPRSYGYTF,TGTGCCAGCAGCCGAGGGAGCCCTCGGTCATATGGCTACACCTTC
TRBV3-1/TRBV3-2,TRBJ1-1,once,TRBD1,CASSPTGVGTEAFF,TGTGCCAGCAGCCCCACAGGGGTTGGCACTGAAGCTTTCTTT
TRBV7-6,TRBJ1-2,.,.,CASSLGSDSNYGYTF,TGTGCCAGCAGCTTAGGATCTGACAGTAACTATGGCTACACCTTC
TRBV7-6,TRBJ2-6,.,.,CASSFAGSGANVLTF,TGTGCCAGCAGCTTTGCGGGGTCCGGGGCCAACGTCCTGACTTTC
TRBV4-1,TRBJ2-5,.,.,CASSGDSVRGQYF,TGCGCCAGCAGCGGAGACAGTGTCCGTGGCCAGTACTTC
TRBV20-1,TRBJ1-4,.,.,CSALEEKLFF,TGCAGTGCCCTTGAGGAAAAACTGTTTTTT
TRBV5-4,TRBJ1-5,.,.,CASSLGGGRDQPQHF,TGTGCCAGCAGCTTGGGGGGCGGCCGAGACCAGCCCCAGCATTTT
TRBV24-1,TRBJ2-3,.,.,CARGEAVTDTQYF,TGTGCCAGAGGGGAGGCGGTCACAGATACGCAGTATTTT
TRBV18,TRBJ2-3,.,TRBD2,CASSSLEGPLAGRSADTQYF,TGTGCCAGCTCCTCCCTTGAGGGGCCTCTAGCGGGGAGGTCTGCAGATACGCAGTATTTT
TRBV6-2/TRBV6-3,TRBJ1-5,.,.,CASSLQGTQPQHF,TGTGCCAGCAGCCTACAGGGAACCCAGCCCCAGCATTTT
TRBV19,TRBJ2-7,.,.,CASSTTTKDEQYF,TGTGCCAGTAGTACGACGACTAAGGACGAGCAGTACTTC
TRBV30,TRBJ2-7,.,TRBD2,CAWRRGGRYEQYF,TGTGCCTGGAGGCGGGGGGGCCGCTACGAGCAGTACTTC
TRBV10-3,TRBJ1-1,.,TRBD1,CAISAGTANTEAFF,TGTGCCATCAGTGCCGGGACAGCCAACACTGAAGCTTTCTTT
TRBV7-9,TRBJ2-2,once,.,CASSPRDFNTGELFF,TGTGCCAGCAGCCCCCGGGACTTTAACACCGGGGAGCTGTTTTTT
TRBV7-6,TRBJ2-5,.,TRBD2,CASSPDLAVEETQYF,TGTGCCAGCAGCCCCGATCTAGCGGTCGAAGAGACCCAGTACTTC
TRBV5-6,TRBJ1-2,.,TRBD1,CASSRDRTSYGYTF,TGTGCCAGCAGCAGGGACAGGACTAGCTATGGCTACACCTTC
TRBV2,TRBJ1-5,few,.,CASTAEGVYSNQPQHF,TGTGCCAGCACTGCCGAGGGTGTTTATAGCAATCAGCCCCAGCATTTT
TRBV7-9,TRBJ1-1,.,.,CASSLGGSEAFF,TGTGCCAGCAGCTTAGGAGGGTCTGAAGCTTTCTTT
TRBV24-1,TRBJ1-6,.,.,CATSDRFGQKSYNSPLHF,TGTGCCACCAGTGATCGATTCGGACAGAAGAGCTATAATTCACCCCTCCACTTT
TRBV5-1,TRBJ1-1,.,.,CASSLDWNTEAFF,TGCGCCAGCAGCTTGGACTGGAACACTGAAGCTTTCTTT
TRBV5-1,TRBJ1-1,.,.,CASSGLNTEAFF,TGCGCCAGCTCGGGATTAAACACTGAAGCTTTCTTT
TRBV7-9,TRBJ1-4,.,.,CASSPMGPNEKLFF,TGTGCCAGCAGCCCGATGGGGCCTAATGAAAAACTGTTTTTT
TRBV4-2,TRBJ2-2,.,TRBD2,CASSLVAGVNTGELFF,TGTGCCAGCAGCCTCGTAGCGGGGGTGAACACCGGGGAGCTGTTTTTT
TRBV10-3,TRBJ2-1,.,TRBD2,CAISESIIAGSYNEQFF,TGTGCCATCAGTGAGTCGATCATAGCGGGGAGTTACAATGAGCAGTTCTTC
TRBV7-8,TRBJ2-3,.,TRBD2,CASSKLSGGTTDTQYF,TGTGCCAGCAGCAAACTTAGCGGGGGGACCACAGATACGCAGTATTTT
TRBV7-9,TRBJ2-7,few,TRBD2,CASSLERGPYEQYF,TGTGCCAGCAGCTTAGAGCGGGGTCCCTACGAGCAGTACTTC
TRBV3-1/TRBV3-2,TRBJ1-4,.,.,CASSQGTLNEKLFF,TGTGCCAGCAGCCAAGGGACACTTAATGAAAAACTGTTTTTT
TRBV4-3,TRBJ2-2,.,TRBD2,CASSVRVSGGDYTGELFF,TGCGCCAGCAGCGTAAGAGTGAGCGGGGGGGACTACACCGGGGAGCTGTTTTTT
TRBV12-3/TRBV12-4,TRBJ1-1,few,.,CASSPQVGGEIFF,TGTGCCAGCAGTCCCCAGGTGGGTGGGGAGATTTTCTTT
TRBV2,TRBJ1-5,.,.,CASRPGTFDQPQHF,TGTGCCAGCAGGCCCGGGACTTTCGATCAGCCCCAGCATTTT
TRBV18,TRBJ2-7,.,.,CASSPGAPEQYF,TGTGCCAGCTCACCAGGGGCCCCGGAGCAGTACTTC
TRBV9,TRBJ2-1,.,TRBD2,CASSVRGGEGNEQFF,TGTGCCAGCAGCGTCCGCGGGGGGGAAGGCAATGAGCAGTTCTTC
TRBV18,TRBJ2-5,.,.,CASRARNQETQYF,TGTGCCAGCCGTGCGAGGAACCAAGAGACCCAGTACTTC
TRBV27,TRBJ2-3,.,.,CASSLGSTDTQYF,TGTGCCAGCAGTTTGGGCTCCACAGATACGCAGTATTTT
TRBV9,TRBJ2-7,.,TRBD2,CASSVGGSGEYYEQYF,TGTGCCAGCAGCGTAGGGGGTAGCGGGGAATACTACGAGCAGTACTTC
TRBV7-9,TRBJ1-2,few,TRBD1,CASSLGSTGLGYGYTF,TGTGCCAGCAGCTTAGGCTCGACAGGGTTGGGCTATGGCTACACCTTC
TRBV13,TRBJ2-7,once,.,CASSSRDNSYEQYF,TGTGCCAGCAGCTCACGCGACAACTCCTACGAGCAGTACTTC
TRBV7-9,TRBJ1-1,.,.,CASSLGQVLNF,TGTGCCAGCAGCTTAGGACAGGTCCTAAACTTT
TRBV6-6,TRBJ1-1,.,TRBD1,CASWTGQGAGGPEAFF,TGTGCCAGCTGGACGGGACAGGGGGCAGGTGGGCCTGAAGCTTTCTTT
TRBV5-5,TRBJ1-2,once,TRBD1,CASSLNQVRDRKPHYGYTF,TGTGCCAGCAGCTTGAATCAGGTTCGGGACAGGAAACCTCACTATGGCTACACCTTC